The next 26 T cell receptor beta chains were all read from a single sample in a study of CD8 T cells in Susac syndrome (dated 2019 in TCRdb). Preparation of the library involved the immunoSEQ multiplex PCR assay. RNA was extracted with the RNeasy kit and roughly 0.5 to 1 ug was reverse transcribed using random hexamers. TCRdb redid the processing of the public reads, applying fastp at Q25 and MiXCR, and retained in-frame beta chains. Rows with a matching CDR3 protein are joined into one entry that keeps the most common DNA and genes. The sample table lists over 95,000 distinct CDR3 sequences, around nine tenths of them with a count of one. Of the sample, 0.13% to 0.15% is held by the ten largest clones. Sequences were obtained from CD4+ T cells from PBMCs. These receptors all stem from a human donor in good health.

The CDR3 loop reads CASSQVAGPVKFEQYF. CDR3 in DNA: TGTGCCAGCAGTCAGGTGGCAGGGCCGGTAAAATTCGAGCAGTACTTC. The chain carries TRBV14 and TRBJ2-7; the D gene is possibly TRBD1 (5 bases). This CDR3 is 16 amino acids long. Germline assignment: CDR1 SGHDN and CDR2 FVKESK. V was clipped by 6 bases and J by 6 bases, with 24 bases between them.

The chain links TRBV5-1 to TRBJ1-2, with a weak D call TRBD1 (5 bases). This CDR3 contains 13 residues. V was clipped by 4 bases and J by 4 bases, with 11 bases between them. Germline V gene lookup returns CDR1 SGHRS and CDR2 YFSETQ. The CDR3 sequence: CASSRPDIYGYTF. The CDR3 coding sequence is TGCGCCAGCAGCCGGCCGGACATCTATGGCTACACCTTC.

The chain has TRBV20-1 and TRBJ1-6; tentatively, D is TRBD1 (5 bases). The V end was cut by 4 bases, the J end by 6 bases, with 13 bases between. The CDR3 runs to 14 residues. Per germline, CDR1 DFQATT and CDR2 SNEGSKA (reference sequence). CDR3 DNA: TGCAGTGCTATCTCAGGGAATGGTAATTCACCCCTCCACTTT. Amino acid sequence: CSAISGNGNSPLHF.

The chain couples TRBV18 to TRBJ2-3, with no clear D. The CDR3 spans 14 residues. Trimming cost V 0 bases and J 6 bases, with 10 bases left between them. Germline assignment: CDR1 KGHSH and CDR2 LQKENI. The CDR3 DNA follows: TGTGCCAGCTCACCACCCAGCATTGGGGATACGCAGTATTTT. It specifies CASSPPSIGDTQYF. The whole variable domain, remainder taken from reference TRBV18 and TRBJ2-3, is NAGVMQNPRHLVRRRGQEARLRCSPMKGHSHVYWYRQLPEEGLKFMVYLQKENIIDESGMPKERFSAEFPKEGPSILRIQQVVRGDSAAYFCASSPPSIGDTQYFGPGTRLTVL.

This clonotype has only a few counts. This sequence joins TRBV6-2 or TRBV6-3 and TRBJ2-5; the D is unclear. CDR1 is MNHEY, CDR2 SVGEGT, per germline. The germline V and J ends were trimmed by 8 bases and 4 bases, with 8 bases remaining between them. The CDR3 length is 11 residues. CDR3 amino acids: CASGSSETQYF. CDR3 nucleotides: TGTGCCAGCGGGTCTTCAGAGACCCAGTACTTC.

V and J are TRBV5-4 and TRBJ1-1, with TRBD1 identical over 8 bases. The V segment lost 2 bases and the J segment 10 bases; nucleotides outside the gene matches: 16. Germline V lookup: CDR1 SGHNT, CDR2 YYREEE (reference sequence). This CDR3 is built from 16 residues. DNA for the CDR3: TGTGCCAGCAGCTTACAAATGGACAGGGCGGGGATGGGAGCTTTCTTT. This codes for CASSLQMDRAGMGAFF. The full variable domain, with the rest looked up from reference TRBV5-4 and TRBJ1-1, is ETGVTQSPTHLIKTRGQQVTLRCSSQSGHNTVSWYQQALGQGPQFIFQYYREEENGRGNFPPRFSGLQFPNYSSELNVNALELDDSALYLCASSLQMDRAGMGAFFGQGTRLTVV.

J is TRBJ2-1 and V is TRBV7-2, with D hard to call. Per the germline V gene, CDR1 is SGHTA and CDR2 is FQGNSA. The CDR3 contains 18 residues. V gave up 2 bases and J gave up 0 bases, with 17 bases separating them. CDR3 DNA sequence: TGTGCCAGCAGCTTACCGATGGAAGCGTTGAGCTCCTACAATGAGCAGTTCTTC. Its protein product is CASSLPMEALSSYNEQFF.

The CDR3 DNA is TGTGCCAGCAGCCAGCGGTTACAGGGAAGCGCCGGGGAGCTGTTTTTT. Protein product: CASSQRLQGSAGELFF. V gene TRBV14 combines with J gene TRBJ2-2, with D possibly being TRBD1 (6 bases). Looked up from germline, CDR1 is SGHDN and CDR2 is FVKESK. V dropped 3 bases and J dropped 6 bases, with 17 bases sitting between them. There are 16 residues in the CDR3.

The CDR3 bases are TGTGCCAGCAGTTTACGTGGGGCTTCGGGCAATGAGCAGTTCTTC. Protein product: CASSLRGASGNEQFF. The chain has TRBV12-3 or TRBV12-4 and TRBJ2-1, with D possibly TRBD1 on 5 matching bases. The CDR3 consists of 15 residues. Trimming removed 2 bases from V and 6 bases from J, with 14 bases in between.

The table lists this clonotype with a count of one. V usage is TRBV12-3 or TRBV12-4 and J usage is TRBJ1-5; D gene unclear. CDR3 length: 14 amino acids. V was clipped by 10 bases and J by 2 bases, with 15 bases between them. The DNA of the CDR3 is TGTGCCACCTCCTTTGGGCAGGGCAATCAGCCCCAGCATTTT. Amino acids: CATSFGQGNQPQHF.

The chain combines TRBV5-1 with TRBJ1-2; D may be TRBD1 (5 bases). Per the germline V gene, CDR1 is SGHRS and CDR2 is YFSETQ. This CDR3 contains 15 residues. V gave up 4 bases and J gave up 2 bases, with 15 bases separating them. The CDR3 here is CASSLNDGANYGYTF. In DNA, the CDR3 is TGCGCCAGCAGCCTGAATGACGGGGCCAACTATGGCTACACCTTC.

The genes are TRBV6-4 and TRBJ1-1, with no clear D. Germline V CDR1 and CDR2: MRHNA, SNTAGT. The CDR3 extends over 14 amino acids. V was trimmed by 3 bases and J by 1 base, leaving 9 bases between them. CDR3 loop: CASSDEHWNTEAFF. As DNA, the CDR3 is TGTGCCAGCAGTGATGAACATTGGAACACTGAAGCTTTCTTT.

This clonotype came up once. J is TRBJ2-1 and V is TRBV7-2, with D hard to call. The CDR3 is 14 residues long. Trimming cost V 1 base and J 8 bases, with 12 bases left between them. Germline assignment: CDR1 SGHTA and CDR2 FQGNSA. DNA of the CDR3: TGTGCCAGCAGCTTAGGTCGGCTAGAACATGAGCAGTTCTTC. It translates to CASSLGRLEHEQFF.

The chain uses TRBV5-1 and TRBJ2-7, with 7 bases aligning to TRBD1. CDR3 length equals 16 residues. Germline CDR1 and CDR2: SGHRS and YFSETQ. The ends lost 0 bases at V and 1 base at J; junction bases unmatched: 7. CDR3 DNA sequence: TGCGCCAGCAGCTTGGAGACAGGGATTTTATCCTACGAGCAGTACTTC. This gives the protein CASSLETGILSYEQYF.

J is TRBJ1-6 and V is TRBV2, with D uncertain. The CDR3 contains 15 residues. Germline V gives CDR1 SNHLY, CDR2 FYNNEI. Between the trimmed V and J ends, which lost 10 bases and 5 bases, there was a span of 18 bases. The DNA for the CDR3 is TGTGCCACACGTACCAGCCGGGCAGATAATTCACCCCTCCACTTT. Encoded protein: CATRTSRADNSPLHF.

This clonotype appeared a few times. V and J are TRBV12-3 or TRBV12-4 and TRBJ1-1; D unresolved. Trimming shortened V by 1 base and J by 8 bases, and 5 bases separated the two germline ends. The CDR3 covers 11 residues. CDR3 residues: CASSLGREAFF. CDR3 DNA sequence: TGTGCCAGCAGTTTAGGCAGGGAAGCTTTCTTT.

The chain recombines TRBV7-2 with TRBJ1-1; the match to TRBD1 covers 7 bases. The CDR3 loop spans 14 amino acids. Germline CDR1 and CDR2: SGHTA and FQGNSA. V lost 5 bases to trimming and J lost 7 bases; unmatched junction nucleotides: 10. CDR3 in DNA: TGTGCCAGCAGCCCGCGGGACAGAACAAATGAAGCTTTCTTT. This sequence encodes CASSPRDRTNEAFF. The variable domain in full, with the rest retrieved from reference TRBV7-2 and TRBJ1-1, is GAGVSQSPSNKVTEKGKDVELRCDPISGHTALYWYRQSLGQGLEFLIYFQGNSAPDKSGLPSDRFSAERTGGSVSTLTIQRTQQEDSAVYLCASSPRDRTNEAFFGQGTRLTVV.

The chain uses TRBV2 and TRBJ2-7; D possibly corresponds to TRBD1 (6 bases). The V end lost 8 bases, the J end lost 0 bases, and 17 bases lay between the germline ends. CDR1 SNHLY and CDR2 FYNNEI come from the germline V gene. CDR3 length equals 15 residues. CDR3 nucleotide sequence: TGTGCCAGCTCCGGGGACATCTCCTACTCCTACGAGCAGTACTTC. Translating it yields CASSGDISYSYEQYF.

This clonotype was seen a single time. The chain uses TRBV5-1 and TRBJ2-7; D might be TRBD2 (6 bases). The germline V and J ends were trimmed by 3 bases and 3 bases, with 13 bases remaining between them. The CDR3 is made up of 14 amino acids. Germline values: CDR1 SGHRS, CDR2 YFSETQ. The DNA of the CDR3 is TGCGCCAGCAGCTCTCTGGAGGGCTACTACGAGCAGTACTTC. The encoded protein is CASSSLEGYYEQYF.

This chain connects TRBV9 to TRBJ2-3; 10 positions match TRBD2. CDR1 SGDLS and CDR2 YYNGEE come from the germline V gene. V was pared by 2 bases and J by 3 bases, with 9 bases of the junction left unmatched. The CDR3 consists of 17 residues. The CDR3 coding sequence is TGTGCCAGCAGCGTTACTACGGGACTAGCGAGGACAGATACGCAGTATTTT. Amino acids: CASSVTTGLARTDTQYF.

V usage is TRBV6-2 or TRBV6-3 and J usage is TRBJ2-2, with 7 bases that match TRBD2. The germline V gene encodes CDR1 MNHEY and CDR2 SVGEGT. The junction had 12 bases not matched to a gene; V was cut back by 2 bases and J by 6 bases. The CDR3 has 17 residues. The CDR3 loop is CASSYGTSGNFPGELFF. Written as DNA, the CDR3 is TGTGCCAGCAGTTACGGAACCAGCGGGAACTTCCCCGGGGAGCTGTTTTTT.

This clonotype appeared a single time. CDR3 DNA sequence: TGCGCCAGCAGCTTGGAAGGGTTCATCGAGCAGTACTTC. Translated, it gives CASSLEGFIEQYF. The chain uses TRBV5-1 and TRBJ2-7; D is unresolved. CDR3 length: 13 amino acids. V was shortened by 0 bases and J by 6 bases, with 10 bases between the two germline ends. CDR1 and CDR2 (germline): SGHRS, YFSETQ. Full variable domain (remainder filled in from reference TRBV5-1 and TRBJ2-7): KAGVTQTPRYLIKTRGQQVTLSCSPISGHRSVSWYQQTPGQGLQFLFEYFSETQRNKGNFPGRFSGRQFSNSRSEMNVSTLELGDSALYLCASSLEGFIEQYFGPGTRLTVT.

The chain couples TRBV29-1 to TRBJ2-7; D is ambiguous. This CDR3 has 11 amino acids. CDR1 is SQVTM, CDR2 ANQGSEA, per germline. Trimming took 5 bases from V and 5 from J, leaving 10 bases between them. As DNA, the CDR3 is TGCAGCGTTCCAGGCGCGAACGAGCAGTACTTC. Its translation: CSVPGANEQYF.

The CDR3 nucleotides are TGCAGCGTTGAGTCAGGGGTTTTTGGAGCTTTCTTT. Translation: CSVESGVFGAFF. This rearrangement joins TRBV29-1 to TRBJ1-1; D is perhaps TRBD1 (6 bases). The CDR3 length is 12 residues. Trimming took off 3 bases at V and 10 bases at J, with 15 bases between the two ends. Germline V gene lookup returns CDR1 SQVTM and CDR2 ANQGSEA.

This CDR3 reads CASTGGQGSNTEAFF. The CDR3, as DNA: TGTGCCAGCACCGGCGGACAGGGATCTAACACTGAAGCTTTCTTT. This chain joins TRBV12-3 or TRBV12-4 and TRBJ1-1, with TRBD1 matching over 8 bases. The CDR3 runs 15 residues. Losses at the gene ends were 7 bases for V and 2 bases for J; bases not matched to a gene: 9.

The CDR3 here is CASSLSGTFIYEQYF. For the CDR3, the DNA is TGTGCCAGCAGTTTATCTGGGACTTTTATCTACGAGCAGTACTTC. This chain uses TRBV27 with TRBJ2-7, with D perhaps TRBD2 (6 bases). Germline lookup yields CDR1 MNHEY and CDR2 SMNVEV (reference sequence). The CDR3 runs to 15 residues. The V end lost 0 bases, the J end lost 3 bases, and 12 bases lay between the germline ends.